The following is a T cell receptor beta chain sequence with its context. There is no known antigen for this receptor. One base away there is no much larger clone; base qualities are not given. The sample originates from a study of beta chain features in type 1 diabetes (dated by TCRdb to the late 2010s). Regarding the research as a whole: No differences in mean age, gender distribution, total cell number or subset yield were found between patients and healthy donors. A total of 85 million to 140 million sorted cells were examined across all samples, and a strong correlation was observed between cell number per subset and RNA yield. In the study, recently diagnosed type 1 diabetes patients and matched healthy donors were compared on the TCRB repertoires of their sorted circulating CD4+ T cell subsets. Whereas all 28 donors provided naive and central memory subsets, regulatory and stem cell-like memory subsets were isolated from just 8 patients and about 8 healthy donors. Results the study describes overall, beyond this receptor: Because cDNA rather than genomic DNA was sequenced, highly expressing activated cells could have been over-represented, although no difference in activation and CD3 levels was found between groups. Naive, central memory and regulatory TCRB repertoires appeared more similar among patients than among healthy donors. A moderate but significant shortening of TCRB CDR3 length was observed in type 1 diabetes patients in all four CD4+ subsets. Patients with type 1 diabetes made fewer insertions and deleted more nucleotides at VDJ recombination sites, implying thymic rearrangement abnormalities. Because small numbers of individuals were included in the HLA sub-analyses, any influence of HLA type on TCRB rearrangement was left unresolved. Shorter templates might be favored by PCR, yet because patient and control samples were amplified and corrected together, any such skew would affect both groups equally.

From each donor, a single peripheral blood sample of around 0.12 L on average was drawn into heparinised tubes. A BD FACSAria II was used to sort naive, central memory, regulatory and stem cell-like memory CD4+ T cells with a panel that included CD45RO, CCR7, CD25, CD127, CD95 and CD27. A purity above 95% was achieved for all sorted populations. PBMCs were separated immediately by Lymphoprep density gradient centrifugation and were stained directly, without being cultured. To minimize batch effects, samples were stained and sorted in pairs, one healthy donor with one patient per experiment. The entire isolated RNA was reverse transcribed using the High Capacity cDNA Reverse Transcription Kit, and thus expressed TCRB transcripts were sequenced. Deep immunoSEQ sequencing was applied to naive, central memory and regulatory T cell samples, giving an average of about 3.4 million total reads per sample. Sorted cells were lysed in RLT buffer, and RNA was extracted using DNase-treated RNeasy Micro or Mini kits according to cell number. Each cell subset was processed separately to prevent cross-contamination, with patient and healthy donor samples processed together. The immunoSEQ multiplex PCR was used to amplify TCRB sequences from cDNA, yielding 87-bp fragments that span the CDR3 region. Sequencing of the amplicons was done on the Illumina HiSeq platform. The source study handled its data this way. PCR bias was corrected computationally using synthetic template baselines, and reads within Hamming distance 2 were collapsed, with unmergeable singletons discarded. Reads were aligned to IMGT to assign V, D and J genes, CDR3 length, and insertions or deletions at six rearrangement sites. Within each subset, clonotype counts were normalized to sorted cell number, after which true diversity and Gini coefficients were computed with the tcR R package. Repertoire sharing was quantified using the overlap coefficient calculated on TCRB nucleotide sequences. TCRdb took over this immuneACCESS table, retaining in-frame rearrangements with V and J assigned. Such tables are incomplete; in checked studies, under half of the missing clones stem from an unresolved V gene, and the remainder is unexplained. That table furnishes V, J and clone size, whereas the DNA furnished D and trimming. This sample lists 150,000 to 160,000 clones; around 10% were detected once. The ten most abundant clones make up roughly 2% of the sample.

Including cysteine and phenylalanine, the CDR3 has 13 amino acids. The CDR3 DNA has 39 bases and is translated from base 1. Based on the germline V gene, the CDR1 and CDR2 sequences are SQVTM and ANQGSEA. This receptor was obtained from a man between 18 and 29 years old in good health. Sequencing was performed on central memory CD4+ T cells from blood. The chain couples TRBV29-1 to TRBJ2-5; the central 8 bases match TRBD1. The J call may be faulty, since TRBJ2-7 better matches the DNA end. The CDR3 region has the sequence CSARTGLHDEQYF. The bases are TGCAGCGCCCGGACAGGGCTTCACGACGAGCAGTACTTC.